These T cell receptor beta chains were read from a single sample in a study of T cell changes during pregnancy in multiple sclerosis. Sequencing was performed with immunoSEQ multiplex PCR; in TCRdb, only in-frame clones are kept and a portion is missing. The sample has fewer than 15,000 clones, around nine tenths seen once. The sample consisted of CD8+ T cells from peripheral blood mononuclear cells, taken in the first trimester of pregnancy. These receptor sequences come from a female donor with multiple sclerosis, enrolled in a pregnancy study. Both conserved end residues are part of each CDR3. D genes are given only for firm matches. Size is stated for part of the rows, as once, few or many counts, or as a class when the clone is expanded.

V gene	CDR3 length	J gene	D gene	clone size	CDR3 protein	CDR3 DNA
TRBV6-1	15	TRBJ1-6	.	.	CASSEASSGWSPLHF	TGTGCCAGCAGTGAAGCATCGTCAGGGTGGTCACCCCTCCACTTT
TRBV13	14	TRBJ2-2	TRBD1	.	CASSYTGGSGELFF	TGTGCCAGCAGCTACACAGGGGGCTCCGGGGAGCTGTTTTTT
TRBV7-9	15	TRBJ2-2	TRBD1	few	CASSPRPDRDGELFF	TGTGCCAGCAGCCCTAGGCCGGACAGGGACGGGGAGCTGTTTTTT
TRBV4-1	16	TRBJ1-4	.	.	CASSPRQQPTNEKLFF	TGCGCCAGCAGCCCCCGCCAACAGCCAACTAATGAAAAACTGTTTTTT
TRBV4-3	14	TRBJ2-3	.	.	CASSRLGLTDTQYF	TGCGCCAGCAGCCGACTAGGGCTCACAGATACGCAGTATTTT
TRBV4-1	14	TRBJ2-1	.	.	CASSQAAAYNEQFF	TGCGCCAGCAGCCAAGCGGCGGCATACAATGAGCAGTTCTTC
TRBV2	14	TRBJ2-7	.	.	CASSEGAGRGEQYF	TGTGCCAGCAGTGAAGGGGCGGGAAGAGGTGAGCAGTACTTC
TRBV27	17	TRBJ1-5	.	.	CASSLLGQGEVGQPQHF	TGTGCCAGCAGTTTATTAGGGCAGGGTGAGGTTGGTCAGCCCCAGCATTTT
TRBV23-1	12	TRBJ1-5	.	.	CASSQRPWTQHF	TGCGCCAGCAGTCAGAGGCCTTGGACCCAGCATTTT
TRBV4-2	15	TRBJ1-5	.	.	CASSLESGSNQPQHF	TGTGCCAGCAGCCTGGAGAGCGGGAGCAATCAGCCCCAGCATTTT
TRBV11-2	18	TRBJ1-6	.	.	CASSPYPKSGGYNSPLHF	TGTGCCAGCAGCCCCTACCCAAAGAGCGGAGGTTATAATTCACCCCTCCACTTT
TRBV30	14	TRBJ2-2	TRBD1	medium-sized	CAWSGTGDTGELFF	TGTGCCTGGAGTGGGACAGGGGACACCGGGGAGCTGTTTTTT
TRBV7-8	14	TRBJ2-7	TRBD1	.	CASSDGQGRDEQYF	TGTGCCAGCAGCGATGGACAGGGTCGGGACGAGCAGTACTTC
TRBV6-4	15	TRBJ2-1	TRBD1	few	CASSDGRGPYNEQFF	TGTGCCAGCAGTGACGGCAGGGGGCCCTACAATGAGCAGTTCTTC
TRBV11-2	19	TRBJ2-2	TRBD1	.	CASSFPSIPGTADTGELFF	TGTGCCAGCAGCTTCCCCTCCATCCCCGGGACAGCCGACACCGGGGAGCTGTTTTTT
TRBV28	15	TRBJ1-6	.	.	CASSLGTQGYSPLHF	TGTGCCAGCAGTTTAGGGACCCAGGGGTATTCACCCCTCCACTTT
TRBV5-6	17	TRBJ2-4	.	.	CASSAPAGTASKNIQYF	TGTGCCAGCAGCGCCCCGGCGGGGACGGCGTCCAAAAACATTCAGTACTTC
TRBV4-3	15	TRBJ1-6	TRBD1	.	CASSPQGPYNSPLHF	TGCGCCAGCAGCCCACAGGGGCCCTATAATTCACCCCTCCACTTT
TRBV6-6	14	TRBJ1-5	.	.	CASSFAGVNQPQHF	TGTGCCAGCAGTTTCGCAGGGGTCAATCAGCCCCAGCATTTT
TRBV28	15	TRBJ2-2	TRBD2	few	CASSTGLGHTGELFF	TGTGCCAGCAGTACGGGACTAGGACACACCGGGGAGCTGTTTTTT
TRBV19	15	TRBJ2-2	.	.	CASRRTDTNTGELFF	TGTGCCAGTAGAAGGACAGATACGAACACCGGGGAGCTGTTTTTT
TRBV30	16	TRBJ1-6	.	.	CAWSQAPGSYNSPLHF	TGTGCCTGGAGTCAAGCCCCGGGATCCTATAATTCACCCCTCCACTTT
TRBV9	15	TRBJ1-1	TRBD1	.	CASSTRTGGLTEAFF	TGTGCCAGCAGCACCCGGACAGGGGGCCTCACTGAAGCTTTCTTT
TRBV18	14	TRBJ2-7	.	once	CASSPDRERYEQYF	TGTGCCAGCTCACCAGATAGGGAGAGATACGAGCAGTACTTC
TRBV6-5	14	TRBJ2-7	.	.	CASSYGLEAYEQYF	TGTGCCAGCAGTTACGGTCTAGAGGCGTACGAGCAGTACTTC
TRBV27	16	TRBJ1-2	.	.	CASSNPGDEANYGYTF	TGTGCCAGCAGCAACCCAGGGGACGAGGCTAACTATGGCTACACCTTC
TRBV6-5	16	TRBJ1-1	.	.	CASSYPRDGGNTEAFF	TGTGCCAGCAGTTACCCCAGGGACGGGGGGAACACTGAAGCTTTCTTT
TRBV28	14	TRBJ2-1	.	.	CASTPNNRGYEQFF	TGTGCCAGCACCCCCAACAATCGCGGGTATGAGCAGTTCTTC
TRBV11-2	16	TRBJ2-3	.	.	CASSLNLGTSTDTQYF	TGTGCCAGCAGCTTAAATCTGGGGACTAGCACAGATACGCAGTATTTT
TRBV4-3	16	TRBJ2-7	TRBD2	once	CASSQEPFAGGVEQYF	TGCGCCAGCAGCCAAGAGCCATTCGCGGGGGGGGTGGAGCAGTACTTC
TRBV11-3	12	TRBJ2-1	.	.	CASSLGLSKQFF	TGTGCCAGCAGTTTAGGGTTGAGTAAGCAGTTCTTC
TRBV5-4	16	TRBJ1-4	TRBD1	.	CASSGWGDSNNEKLFF	TGTGCCAGCAGCGGATGGGGGGACAGCAACAATGAAAAACTGTTTTTT
TRBV15	14	TRBJ1-2	.	.	CATSRESQGGGYTF	TGTGCCACCAGCAGAGAGTCACAGGGCGGCGGCTACACCTTC
TRBV11-1	15	TRBJ2-1	TRBD2	.	CASSLLGGNHNEQFF	TGTGCCAGCAGCTTATTGGGAGGGAACCACAATGAGCAGTTCTTC
TRBV13	14	TRBJ1-2	.	.	CASSSGWEVSGYTF	TGTGCCAGCAGCTCGGGCTGGGAGGTTAGTGGCTACACCTTC
TRBV7-2	16	TRBJ2-1	.	.	CASSLVVGLPSPEQFF	TGTGCCAGCAGCTTAGTGGTCGGGTTGCCCTCTCCTGAGCAGTTCTTC
TRBV6-1	15	TRBJ2-2	TRBD1	.	CASSQGQGAAGELFF	TGTGCCAGCAGTCAAGGACAGGGGGCGGCCGGGGAGCTGTTTTTT
TRBV13	14	TRBJ1-2	.	.	CASSHQGLGLGYTF	TGTGCCAGCAGCCACCAGGGACTCGGTCTTGGCTACACCTTC
TRBV29-1	10	TRBJ2-7	.	.	CSVIAHEQYF	TGCAGCGTTATAGCCCACGAGCAGTACTTC
TRBV6-1	12	TRBJ2-7	.	.	CASIDSSYEQYF	TGTGCCAGCATTGACAGCTCCTACGAGCAGTACTTC
TRBV6-6	12	TRBJ2-4	.	.	CASSYSGDIQYF	TGTGCCAGCAGTTACTCAGGGGACATTCAGTACTTC
TRBV4-1	16	TRBJ2-1	TRBD2	.	CASSPVVAGGVNEQFF	TGCGCCAGCAGCCCTGTCGTAGCGGGGGGCGTCAATGAGCAGTTCTTC
TRBV5-4	14	TRBJ1-2	.	.	CASLNRRDDYGYTF	TGTGCCAGTCTAAACCGCAGGGATGACTATGGCTACACCTTC
TRBV6-1	16	TRBJ1-6	.	.	CASSGEGWGDHSPLHF	TGTGCCAGCAGTGGGGAAGGGTGGGGGGATCATTCACCCCTCCACTTT
TRBV14	16	TRBJ1-1	.	.	CASSPLRGSMNTEAFF	TGTGCCAGCAGCCCCCTTAGGGGTTCTATGAACACTGAAGCTTTCTTT
TRBV7-9	16	TRBJ1-5	TRBD1	.	CASSFSRDRGEQPQHF	TGTGCCAGCAGCTTTTCAAGGGACAGGGGAGAGCAGCCCCAGCATTTT
TRBV4-3	13	TRBJ2-7	.	once	CASSQDLLYEQYF	TGCGCCAGCAGCCAAGACCTCCTCTACGAGCAGTACTTC
TRBV30	16	TRBJ2-6	.	.	CAWSLVGVDGANVLTF	TGTGCCTGGAGCCTAGTAGGGGTAGACGGGGCCAACGTCCTGACTTTC
TRBV4-3	15	TRBJ2-5	TRBD1	.	CASSPGTGEVETQYF	TGCGCCAGCAGCCCCGGGACAGGGGAGGTGGAGACCCAGTACTTC